What follows are 22 T cell receptor beta chains derived from one specimen sequenced in a study of T cell responses to AZD1222 COVID-19 vaccine (dated by TCRdb to about 2021). The library was produced with the immunoSEQ multiplex PCR assay. The clones in this table, taken by TCRdb from immuneACCESS, are in-frame only. Not every clone is retained; where verified, under half of the shortfall comes from an unresolved V gene, and the cause of the rest is unknown. The sample records 89,000 or so clones, around 83% of which are singletons. The ten largest clones take up less than 6.5% of the sample. In the paper's terms, the time point label means: about 28 days (+/-7) after the second vaccine dose. Here the sequenced sample was peripheral blood, taken 28 days after the second AZD1222 dose. Receptors originate from an adult who received the AZD1222 COVID-19 vaccine.

This sequence joins TRBV6-1 and TRBJ1-5; weak D call: TRBD1 (5 bases). The germline V gene has CDR1 MNHNS and CDR2 SASEGT. CDR3 length: 15 amino acids. With 3 bases removed from V and 6 bases from J, the gap between germline ends came to 15 bases. CDR3 region: CASSDSPLGGQPQHF. Written as DNA, the CDR3 is TGTGCCAGCAGTGATTCCCCGTTGGGGGGTCAGCCCCAGCATTTT.

The chain has TRBV5-1 and TRBJ2-1; D may be TRBD2 (6 bases). With 0 bases removed from V and 8 bases from J, the gap between germline ends came to 12 bases. The CDR3 extends over 14 amino acids. CDR1 SGHRS and CDR2 YFSETQ come from the germline V gene. The CDR3 DNA reads TGCGCCAGCAGCTTGGGAGGGGAGGTCGATGAGCAGTTCTTC. This gives the protein CASSLGGEVDEQFF. The whole variable domain, filled in from reference TRBV5-1 and TRBJ2-1, reads KAGVTQTPRYLIKTRGQQVTLSCSPISGHRSVSWYQQTPGQGLQFLFEYFSETQRNKGNFPGRFSGRQFSNSRSEMNVSTLELGDSALYLCASSLGGEVDEQFFGPGTRLTVL.

The chain carries TRBV11-3 and TRBJ2-2, with 7 bases lining up with TRBD1. The trim removed 4 bases at V and 0 bases at J, leaving 2 bases unmatched. CDR1 is SGHNT and CDR2 is YENEEA in the germline V gene. There are 15 residues in the CDR3. This chain's CDR3 is CASSSTGANTGELFF. The CDR3, as DNA: TGTGCCAGCAGCTCAACAGGGGCGAACACCGGGGAGCTGTTTTTT.

The gene calls are TRBV11-2 and TRBJ2-5; the match to TRBD2 covers 12 bases. V was pared by 5 bases and J by 5 bases, with 6 bases of the junction left unmatched. This CDR3 has 15 residues. Germline V gene sequence: CDR1 SGHAT, CDR2 FQNNGV. The DNA for the CDR3 is TGTGCCAGCAGCGTTCGGACTAGCGGGGAGGAGACCCAGTACTTC. Its protein is CASSVRTSGEETQYF. The full variable domain, completed using reference TRBV11-2 and TRBJ2-5, is EAGVAQSPRYKIIEKRQSVAFWCNPISGHATLYWYQQILGQGPKLLIQFQNNGVVDDSQLPKDRFSAERLKGVDSTLKIQPAKLEDSAVYLCASSVRTSGEETQYFGPGTRLLVL.

V gene TRBV4-2 combines with J gene TRBJ1-2, with 9 bases matching TRBD1. V lost 4 bases to trimming and J lost 4 bases; unmatched junction nucleotides: 7. Germline CDR1 LGHNA, CDR2 YNFKEQ. The CDR3 consists of 15 residues. The CDR3: CASSPKTGGSYGYTF. In DNA form, the CDR3 reads TGTGCCAGCAGCCCAAAAACAGGGGGCAGCTATGGCTACACCTTC.

This clone was observed a handful of times. This chain links TRBV12-1 with TRBJ1-5; the table names TRBD1, a call not compared with the DNA. TRBV12-1 is given as a pseudogene. This CDR3 has 16 residues. DNA for the CDR3: TGTGCCAGCAGCGCATACAGGGATGTAGGCAATCAGCCCCAGCATTTT. Protein sequence: CASSAYRDVGNQPQHF.

This chain uses TRBV10-3 with TRBJ2-7; 7 nucleotides match TRBD1. Trimming took 6 bases from V and 2 from J; bases not matched to a gene: 4. Germline CDR1 and CDR2: ENHRY and SYGVKD. The CDR3 sequence is 13 residues long. In DNA form, the CDR3 reads TGTGCCATCAGCAGGGACAGACCCTACGAGCAGTACTTC. Its translation: CAISRDRPYEQYF.

The genes are TRBV6-4 and TRBJ2-1, with D perhaps matching TRBD1 (8 bases). V was pared by 6 bases and J by 3 bases, with 18 bases between. Looked up from germline, CDR1 is MRHNA and CDR2 is SNTAGT. The CDR3 has 16 amino acids. The CDR3, as DNA: TGTGCCAGCAGGGCTATGACAGGGGAGGGCTACAATGAGCAGTTCTTC. It yields the protein CASRAMTGEGYNEQFF.

The chain employs TRBV1 and TRBJ1-5; the table's D call TRBD1 went unverified against the DNA. TRBV1 is flagged as a pseudogene. The CDR3 extends over 15 amino acids. The CDR3 coding sequence is TGCACCAGCAGTGGACAGGGGGCCTTCAATCAGCCCCAGCATTTT. Translated, it gives CTSSGQGAFNQPQHF.

The gene calls are TRBV19 and TRBJ1-4, with TRBD1 identical over 7 bases. Trimming removed 5 bases from V and 4 bases from J; junction bases left unmatched: 10. CDR3 size: 16 residues. In germline, CDR1 is LNHDA, CDR2 SQIVND (reference sequence). This CDR3 reads CASSFAQGRINEKLFF. CDR3 DNA: TGTGCCAGTAGTTTCGCACAGGGGCGTATTAATGAAAAACTGTTTTTT.

This CDR3 is CASNPGVSGTYEQYF. The CDR3 bases are TGTGCCAGCAACCCCGGTGTTAGCGGTACCTACGAGCAGTACTTC. J is TRBJ2-7 and V is TRBV6-5; TRBD2 is a possible D gene (6 bases). V lost 7 bases to trimming and J lost 2 bases, with 18 bases between them. Germline loops: CDR1 MNHEY, CDR2 SVGAGI. This CDR3 is built from 15 residues.

The rearrangement uses TRBV27 and TRBJ1-3, with TRBD1 matching 10 bases. Trimming took 6 bases from V and 4 from J; bases not matched to a gene: 3. Germline V gene sequence: CDR1 MNHEY, CDR2 SMNVEV (reference sequence). The CDR3 is 14 amino acids. DNA of the CDR3: TGTGCCAGCAGCCGGGACAGGGGCGGAAACACCATATATTTT. Translated: CASSRDRGGNTIYF.

J is TRBJ1-1 and V is TRBV7-8; D uncertain. CDR1 and CDR2 (germline): SGHVS, FQNEAQ. The V and J ends lost 2 bases and 3 bases respectively, with 10 bases between them. The CDR3 has 14 residues. The CDR3 is CASSLRSVDTEAFF. The CDR3 nucleotides read TGTGCCAGCAGCTTAAGGTCGGTAGACACTGAAGCTTTCTTT.

This clone has a handful of counts. V gene TRBV5-4 combines with J gene TRBJ2-7; maybe TRBD2 (6 bases). CDR3 length: 16 amino acids. V dropped 5 bases and J dropped 5 bases, with 23 bases sitting between them. Germline values: CDR1 SGHNT, CDR2 YYREEE (reference sequence). CDR3 sequence reads: CASRPWRGNQANEQYF. The DNA for the CDR3 is TGTGCCAGCAGACCCTGGAGGGGAAACCAGGCGAACGAGCAGTACTTC.

For the CDR3, the DNA is TGTGCCAGCTCACCCAGCTCCTACGAGCAGTACTTC. Its translation is CASSPSSYEQYF. The J gene is TRBJ2-7, the V gene TRBV18, with D unresolved. Germline CDR1 reads KGHSH; CDR2 reads LQKENI. Between the trimmed V and J ends, which lost 3 bases and 0 bases, there was a span of 3 bases. The CDR3 runs to 12 residues.

This clone appeared a single time. This chain connects TRBV18 to TRBJ2-1; TRBD2 matches at 8 bases. Germline loops: CDR1 KGHSH, CDR2 LQKENI. CDR3 length equals 15 residues. V shed 2 bases and J 4 bases; nucleotides not matched to a gene: 4. CDR3 protein: CASSPASGRYNEQFF. CDR3 nucleotides: TGTGCCAGCTCACCAGCTAGCGGGCGTTACAATGAGCAGTTCTTC.

CDR3 DNA: TGTGCCAGCAGCTTATGGGGGAAAACCTACGAGCAGTACTTC. Amino acids: CASSLWGKTYEQYF. V gene TRBV7-9 combines with J gene TRBJ2-7; D possibly matches TRBD1 or TRBD2 (5 bases each). V was clipped by 2 bases and J by 2 bases, with 10 bases between them. Germline V CDR1 and CDR2: SEHNR, FQNEAQ (reference sequence). The CDR3 spans 14 residues.

V is TRBV3-1 (or the pseudogene TRBV3-2) and J is TRBJ2-7, with 10 bases aligning to TRBD2. V trimming: 3 bases; J trimming: 5 bases; junction bases outside the gene matches: 10. Germline V lookup: CDR1 LGHDT, CDR2 YNNKEL (reference sequence). The CDR3 runs 16 residues. CDR3 nucleotide sequence: TGTGCCAGCAGCCAGTGGGCTAGCGGGAGCCCCCACGAGCAGTACTTC. As protein: CASSQWASGSPHEQYF.

The chain employs TRBV19 and TRBJ1-5, with 9 positions matching TRBD1. Germline CDR1 reads LNHDA; CDR2 reads SQIVND (reference sequence). Trimming cost V 7 bases and J 11 bases; bases outside gene matches: 3. This CDR3 spans 11 amino acids. The CDR3: CASIGDRAQHF. The DNA for the CDR3 is TGTGCCAGTATCGGGGACAGGGCCCAGCATTTT. The variable domain in full, with the rest retrieved from reference TRBV19 and TRBJ1-5, is DGGITQSPKYLFRKEGQNVTLSCEQNLNHDAMYWYRQDPGQGLRLIYYSQIVNDFQKGDIAEGYSVSREKKESFPLTVTSAQKNPTAFYLCASIGDRAQHFGDGTRLSIL.

The chain carries TRBV5-5 and TRBJ2-3; 10 bases line up with TRBD1. V shed 0 bases and J 0 bases; nucleotides not matched to a gene: 1. CDR3 size: 16 residues. Germline loops: CDR1 SGHKS, CDR2 YYEKEE (reference sequence). The CDR3 is CASSLGGQGSTDTQYF. Here the CDR3 DNA reads TGTGCCAGCAGCTTGGGGGGACAGGGGAGCACAGATACGCAGTATTTT.

The chain has TRBV7-8 and TRBJ2-1, with D tentatively TRBD1 or TRBD2 (6 bases each). The germline V gene encodes CDR1 SGHVS and CDR2 FQNEAQ. The CDR3 loop spans 15 amino acids. V was shortened by 5 bases and J by 5 bases, with 16 bases between the two germline ends. The CDR3 spells CASSRGGSIDNEQFF. The CDR3 nucleotides read TGTGCCAGCAGCCGAGGGGGGTCTATTGACAATGAGCAGTTCTTC. Full variable domain (missing parts from reference TRBV7-8 and TRBJ2-1): GAGVSQSPRYKVAKRGQDVALRCDPISGHVSLFWYQQALGQGPEFLTYFQNEAQLDKSGLPSDRFFAERPEGSVSTLKIQRTQQEDSAVYLCASSRGGSIDNEQFFGPGTRLTVL.

The rearrangement uses TRBV6-5 and TRBJ1-5; D possibly corresponds to TRBD1 (6 bases). The V and J ends lost 0 bases and 2 bases respectively, with 8 bases between them. This CDR3 is built from 15 residues. Germline V lookup: CDR1 MNHEY, CDR2 SVGAGI. CDR3: CASSYSSGGNQPQHF. As DNA, the CDR3 is TGTGCCAGCAGTTACTCCTCAGGGGGCAATCAGCCCCAGCATTTT.